The 17 T cell receptor beta chains below all came from one sample that was sequenced in a study of regulatory T cells in long-lasting Graves disease. To make TCR beta libraries, researchers used iRepertoire HTBI primers and Arm-PCR of CDR3 regions. TCRdb reanalysed the multiplex PCR reads using MiXCR and keeps one entry per CDR3 protein. Among about 470,000 distinct CDR3 sequences listed, 15% were seen once. Time point noted: newly diagnosed GD, antithyroid drugs for less than 3 months. From RNA extracted from PBMCs, the TCR library was made. In addition, the sample was reused for a study of T cells in Graves' hyperthyroidism and ophthalmopathy.

This specimen consisted of peripheral blood mononuclear cells (PBMCs), obtained at new diagnosis, from a patient treated with antithyroid drugs. These receptor sequences come from a woman in her 30s with Graves disease.

The chain links TRBV29-1 to TRBJ2-1, with TRBD2 matching 7 bases. V was pared by 4 bases and J by 0 bases, with 3 bases of the junction left unmatched. This CDR3 is built from 14 residues. The germline V gene encodes CDR1 SQVTM and CDR2 ANQGSEA. Here the CDR3 DNA reads TGCAGCGTTGGGGGGGGAAGCTCCTACAATGAGCAGTTCTTC. Translated: CSVGGGSSYNEQFF.

This clonotype was seen repeatedly, ten times or more. This chain links TRBV4-1 with TRBJ2-5; D might be TRBD1 (5 bases). CDR1 is MGHRA, CDR2 YSYEKL, per germline. V lost 5 bases to trimming and J lost 5 bases, with 18 bases between them. The CDR3 is 15 amino acids. As DNA, the CDR3 is TGCGCCAGCAGCGATGGTGCAGGGATTATTGAGACCCAGTACTTC. Translation gives CASSDGAGIIETQYF.

The table lists this clonotype with a few counts. The gene calls are TRBV27 and TRBJ2-1; possibly TRBD2 for D (5 bases). The germline V gene has CDR1 MNHEY and CDR2 SMNVEV (reference sequence). The CDR3 has 15 residues. V was trimmed by 5 bases and J by 1 base, leaving 12 bases between them. CDR3: CASSLIRDSYNEQFF. The DNA for the CDR3 is TGTGCCAGCAGTCTAATACGGGATTCCTACAATGAGCAGTTCTTC.

This clonotype was observed at least ten times. The chain couples TRBV7-6 to TRBJ2-3, with TRBD1 matching over 10 bases. The CDR3 runs to 15 residues. The V and J ends lost 5 bases and 5 bases, in that order; junction bases with no gene match: 7. Germline loops: CDR1 SGHVS, CDR2 FNYEAQ. CDR3 sequence: CASSVGTGVGDTQYF. The CDR3 coding sequence is TGTGCCAGCAGCGTCGGGACAGGGGTAGGAGATACGCAGTATTTT.

This clonotype came up a few times. The gene calls are TRBV29-1 and TRBJ1-1; possibly TRBD1 for D (5 bases). The germline V gene has CDR1 SQVTM and CDR2 ANQGSEA. This CDR3 spans 12 amino acids. The V and J ends lost 5 bases and 6 bases respectively, with 13 bases between them. The CDR3 sequence is CSVLRGGAEAFF. The CDR3 nucleotides read TGCAGCGTTCTTAGGGGCGGTGCTGAAGCTTTCTTT.

This clonotype was seen only a few times. CDR3 sequence (DNA): TGTGCCAGCAATCGACAGCCGGGTCAGCCCCAGCATTTT. Protein product: CASNRQPGQPQHF. The V gene is TRBV2, the J gene TRBJ1-5; perhaps TRBD1 as D (5 bases). Germline V gives CDR1 SNHLY, CDR2 FYNNEI. The CDR3 has 13 residues. V lost 7 bases and J lost 6, with 13 bases in between.

This rearrangement joins TRBV27 to TRBJ1-5; the match to TRBD1 covers 7 bases. This CDR3 comprises 16 residues. The V and J ends lost 5 bases and 4 bases, in that order; junction bases with no gene match: 11. Germline CDR1 reads MNHEY; CDR2 reads SMNVEV (reference sequence). The CDR3 DNA reads TGTGCCAGCAGTCAATGGAGGGGGCGCGGGAATCAGCCCCAGCATTTT. This gives the protein CASSQWRGRGNQPQHF.

Notes on this clonotype: One base away lies a much larger clone, so this may be a sequencing read error. Here the CDR3 reads CAGRRDYGYTF. CDR3 sequence (DNA): TGTGCCGGCAGGAGAGACTATGGCTACACCTTC. The chain joins TRBV2 to TRBJ1-2; D uncertain. CDR1 is SNHLY, CDR2 FYNNEI, per germline. This CDR3 has 11 residues.

This clonotype was seen only a few times. V and J are TRBV29-1 and TRBJ2-3; TRBD2 matches 7 bases. With V trimmed by 4 bases and J by 5 bases, 3 bases remained unmatched. Germline lookup yields CDR1 SQVTM and CDR2 ANQGSEA. The CDR3 has 12 residues. CDR3 amino acids: CSVARELDTQYF. CDR3 in DNA: TGCAGCGTTGCGCGGGAGTTAGATACGCAGTATTTT.

This clonotype was seen more than once but under ten times. V usage is TRBV4-2 and J usage is TRBJ1-2; D is unclear. The CDR3 spans 14 residues. Trimming stripped 4 bases from V and 7 bases from J, with 16 bases between. Germline CDR1 LGHNA, CDR2 YNFKEQ. CDR3 sequence: CASSLDALTSGYTF. The CDR3 nucleotides read TGTGCCAGCAGCCTCGACGCCCTGACTAGTGGCTACACCTTC.

This clonotype was recorded many times. This chain joins TRBV9 and TRBJ1-1; D gene ambiguous. The ends were cut back, 4 bases at V and 10 bases at J, with 14 bases in the middle. The germline V gene has CDR1 SGDLS and CDR2 YYNGEE. The CDR3 covers 12 residues. The CDR3 loop reads CASSPGSPVAFF. CDR3 coding DNA: TGTGCCAGCAGCCCAGGCAGCCCAGTAGCTTTCTTT.

V is TRBV19 and J is TRBJ1-2; TRBD1 agrees at 8 bases. Trimming at V came to 8 bases and at J to 4 bases, leaving 12 bases not matched to a gene. CDR1 is LNHDA and CDR2 is SQIVND in the germline V gene (reference sequence). The CDR3 loop spans 15 amino acids. CDR3 region: CASSPGQGDSYGYTF. CDR3 bases: TGTGCCAGTTCCCCCGGACAGGGCGATAGCTATGGCTACACCTTC.

This clonotype appeared many times. For the CDR3, the DNA is TGTGCCAGCAGCTCTGAGGGCAGAAGCTCCTACAATGAGCAGTTCTTC. This codes for CASSSEGRSSYNEQFF. The V gene is TRBV11-2, the J gene TRBJ2-1; D possibly corresponds to TRBD2 (5 bases). The CDR3 spans 16 residues. V dropped 4 bases and J dropped 0 bases, with 13 bases sitting between them. Germline-derived CDR1 and CDR2 are SGHAT and FQNNGV.

The V gene is TRBV7-6, the J gene TRBJ2-1, with D possibly called TRBD1 or TRBD2 (5 bases each). Germline lookup yields CDR1 SGHVS and CDR2 FNYEAQ. V lost 1 base, J lost 4 bases, and 20 bases lay in between. This CDR3 region has 18 residues. The CDR3 sequence: CASSLGPRGRGLYNEQFF. As DNA, the CDR3 is TGTGCCAGCAGCTTAGGACCGAGGGGTAGGGGATTATACAATGAGCAGTTCTTC.

The chain has TRBV18 and TRBJ2-5; 11 nucleotides align to TRBD2. Germline lookup yields CDR1 KGHSH and CDR2 LQKENI. The CDR3 is 17 residues long. V lost 3 bases and J lost 4; bases outside the gene matches: 10. CDR3 loop: CASSPLDTSGSRETQYF. The CDR3 DNA reads TGTGCCAGCTCACCCCTGGATACTAGCGGGAGTCGAGAGACCCAGTACTTC. Looking up the rest from reference TRBV18 and TRBJ2-5 gives the full variable domain: NAGVMQNPRHLVRRRGQEARLRCSPMKGHSHVYWYRQLPEEGLKFMVYLQKENIIDESGMPKERFSAEFPKEGPSILRIQQVVRGDSAAYFCASSPLDTSGSRETQYFGPGTRLLVL.

In the case of this clonotype: A much larger clone differs from this one at a single base, so this may be a read error. The rearrangement uses TRBV18 and TRBJ1-2, with D possibly being TRBD1 (6 bases). CDR3 length: 12 residues. Germline CDR1 reads KGHSH; CDR2 reads LQKENI. CDR3 in amino acids: CARSPTGSGYTF. The DNA of the CDR3 is TGTGCCCGCTCACCAACAGGGTCTGGCTACACCTTC.

There are many counts of this clonotype. The rearrangement links TRBV18 to TRBJ2-7; unclear D gene. Trimming removed 3 bases from V and 4 bases from J, with 7 bases in between. Germline CDR1 KGHSH, CDR2 LQKENI. This CDR3 has 12 residues. The CDR3 protein is CASSPETYEQYF. The DNA of the CDR3 is TGTGCCAGCTCACCGGAGACATACGAGCAGTACTTC.